This T cell receptor (beta chain) was retrieved from a study of neurological immune-mediated disorders. MiXCR, run by TCRdb on the 5' RACE reads, gives a single entry per CDR3 protein. The table lists around 30,000 distinct CDR3 sequences, roughly 2.5% of them singletons, with roughly 2% in the top ten. This clonotype showed up many times. J lost 9 bases, V lost 1 base, and 7 bases had no gene match. Looked up from germline, CDR1 is MGHRA and CDR2 is YSYEKL. This CDR3 is built from 15 residues. The material sequenced was PBMCs. The source of this sequence is a woman aged 45 to 65 with multiple sclerosis. V usage is TRBV4-1 and J usage is TRBJ2-1; TRBD1 aligns across 9 bases. As DNA, the CDR3 is TGCGCCAGCAGCCAAGGACAGGGGGTCCTGCGTGAGCAGTTCTTC. This sequence encodes CASSQGQGVLREQFF.